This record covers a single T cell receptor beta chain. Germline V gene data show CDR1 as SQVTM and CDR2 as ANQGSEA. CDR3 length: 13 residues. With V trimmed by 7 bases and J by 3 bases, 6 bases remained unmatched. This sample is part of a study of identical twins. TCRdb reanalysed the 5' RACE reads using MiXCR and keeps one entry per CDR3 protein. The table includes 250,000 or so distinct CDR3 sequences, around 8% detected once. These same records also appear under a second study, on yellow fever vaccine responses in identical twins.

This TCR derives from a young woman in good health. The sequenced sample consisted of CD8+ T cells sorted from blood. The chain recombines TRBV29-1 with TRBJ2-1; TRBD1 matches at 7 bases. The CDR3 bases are TGCAGCGACTTGGACAGGAACTACAATGAGCAGTTCTTC. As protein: CSDLDRNYNEQFF.